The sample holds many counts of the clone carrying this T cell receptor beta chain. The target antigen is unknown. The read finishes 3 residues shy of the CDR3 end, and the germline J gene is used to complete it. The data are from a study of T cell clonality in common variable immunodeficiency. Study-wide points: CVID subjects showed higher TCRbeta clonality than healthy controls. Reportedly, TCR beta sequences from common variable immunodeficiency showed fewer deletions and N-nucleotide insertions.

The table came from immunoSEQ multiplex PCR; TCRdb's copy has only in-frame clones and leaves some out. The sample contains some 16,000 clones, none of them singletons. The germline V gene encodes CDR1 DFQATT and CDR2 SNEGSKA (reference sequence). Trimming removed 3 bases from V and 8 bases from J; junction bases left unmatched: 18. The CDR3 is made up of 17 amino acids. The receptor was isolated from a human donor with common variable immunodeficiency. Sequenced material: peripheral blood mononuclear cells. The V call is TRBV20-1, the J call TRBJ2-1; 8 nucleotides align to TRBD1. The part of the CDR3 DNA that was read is TGCAGTGCTAGTTCGGGGACAGGTGGCATAGGTGTTGATGAG. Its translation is CSASSGTGGIGVDE. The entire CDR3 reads CSASSGTGGIGVDEQFF.